The 27 T cell receptor beta chains below all came from one sample that was sequenced in a study of blood T cell repertoires in COVID-19. The data were produced by immunoSEQ multiplex PCR, yet TCRdb's version contains in-frame clones alone and is incomplete. Of 100,000 or so clones detected, 85% to 95% appear once; the ten largest clones hold less than 7.5%. The specimen sequenced was peripheral blood. The origin of the receptors is a middle-aged man with active COVID-19.

This sequence joins TRBV28 and TRBJ1-2, with TRBD1 matching over 7 bases. Trimming took 4 bases from V and 4 from J; bases not matched to a gene: 3. The V gene's germline CDR1 is MDHEN and CDR2 SYDVKM. The CDR3 is made up of 13 amino acids. The CDR3 DNA reads TGTGCCAGCAGTTCTGACAGGGCCTATGGCTACACCTTC. It codes for CASSSDRAYGYTF.

V gene TRBV7-2 combines with J gene TRBJ2-7; D is possibly TRBD2 (6 bases). This CDR3 comprises 13 residues. Trimming shortened V by 5 bases and J by 3 bases, and 11 bases separated the two germline ends. Germline lookup yields CDR1 SGHTA and CDR2 FQGNSA. CDR3 bases: TGTGCCAGCAGCCTGATAGCGGTCTACGAGCAGTACTTC. Its translation is CASSLIAVYEQYF.

V is TRBV2 and J is TRBJ2-2; 7 bases map to TRBD2. The CDR3 has 14 amino acids. In germline, CDR1 is SNHLY, CDR2 FYNNEI. V gave up 9 bases and J gave up 7 bases; unmatched junction bases: 11. CDR3 nucleotide sequence: TGTGCCAGTAGGGGAGGGTTAATGGTCGGGGAGCTGTTTTTT. It specifies CASRGGLMVGELFF.

This clone appeared a single time. The chain carries TRBV3-1 (or the pseudogene TRBV3-2) and TRBJ2-1; the D is unclear. Trimming left V 4 bases short and J 9 bases short, with 19 bases between. This CDR3 is 15 amino acids long. Germline CDR1 and CDR2: LGHDT and YNNKEL (reference sequence). Here the CDR3 reads CASSPVTRVGGEQFF. As DNA, the CDR3 is TGTGCCAGCAGCCCTGTCACCCGGGTCGGCGGTGAGCAGTTCTTC.

For the CDR3, the DNA is TGTGCCAGCAGCCAATTAGCGGCAAACTACCCCAATGAGCAGTTCTTC. Its translation is CASSQLAANYPNEQFF. The rearrangement uses TRBV3-1 (or the pseudogene TRBV3-2) and TRBJ2-1, with D possibly matching TRBD2 (6 bases). Germline CDR1 is LGHDT and CDR2 is YNNKEL (reference sequence). The CDR3 has 16 residues. Trimming took 2 bases from V and 6 from J, leaving 17 bases between them.

V usage is TRBV5-8 and J usage is TRBJ1-2; the D is unclear. Per germline, CDR1 SGHTS and CDR2 YDEGEE. CDR3 length: 17 amino acids. V was pared by 3 bases and J by 7 bases, with 25 bases between. CDR3 in DNA: TGTGCCAGCAGCTCCCAGACCCAGCTAGCGAGGTTGTTTGGCTACACCTTC. Protein sequence: CASSSQTQLARLFGYTF.

The rearrangement links TRBV30 to TRBJ2-5; tentative D call: TRBD2 (6 bases). This CDR3 has 14 residues. CDR1 and CDR2 from the germline V gene are GTSNPN and SVGIG (reference sequence). V was cut by 4 bases and J by 7 bases, with 19 bases left in between. CDR3 region: CAWKSRPGVLTQYF. As DNA, the CDR3 is TGTGCCTGGAAGTCTCGGCCGGGGGTTTTGACCCAGTACTTC.

This clone is a singleton in its sample. The CDR3 nucleotides are TGTGCCAGCAGCGTATCCCGGCGGGAGGGTTACAATGAGCAGTTCTTC. Its translation: CASSVSRREGYNEQFF. The chain combines TRBV9 with TRBJ2-1; 9 positions agree with TRBD2. The CDR3 loop spans 16 amino acids. Germline CDR1 reads SGDLS; CDR2 reads YYNGEE. Trimming at V came to 1 base and at J to 4 bases, leaving 6 bases not matched to a gene.

The J gene is TRBJ2-1, the V gene TRBV2; D is perhaps TRBD2 (5 bases). This CDR3 comprises 14 residues. The V gene's germline CDR1 is SNHLY and CDR2 FYNNEI. V dropped 2 bases and J dropped 9 bases, with 14 bases sitting between them. CDR3 sequence: CASSELRETGEQFF. The CDR3 coding sequence is TGTGCCAGCAGTGAACTTAGGGAGACGGGTGAGCAGTTCTTC.

CDR3 in amino acids: CASSGRQSPGANVLTF. CDR3 DNA sequence: TGTGCCAGCAGCGGCCGACAGTCCCCTGGGGCCAACGTCCTGACTTTC. The genes are TRBV7-2 and TRBJ2-6, with D possibly matching TRBD1 (5 bases). Trimming shortened V by 5 bases and J by 2 bases, and 13 bases separated the two germline ends. This CDR3 spans 16 amino acids. CDR1 and CDR2 (germline): SGHTA, FQGNSA.

The chain couples TRBV7-8 to TRBJ2-7, with a possible D match to TRBD2 (6 bases). CDR3 length equals 15 residues. Germline V lookup: CDR1 SGHVS, CDR2 FQNEAQ. V lost 3 bases and J lost 2, with 14 bases in between. The CDR3 region is CASSFGLLETYEQYF. The DNA of the CDR3 is TGTGCCAGCAGCTTCGGACTACTCGAAACCTACGAGCAGTACTTC.

The chain recombines TRBV2 with TRBJ2-3, with 11 bases aligning to TRBD2. Germline V gives CDR1 SNHLY, CDR2 FYNNEI. Unmatched junction bases numbered 3, after V lost 4 bases and J lost 0 bases. The CDR3 extends over 16 amino acids. The CDR3 DNA is TGTGCCAGCAGTGGGGGACTAGCGGCTAGCACAGATACGCAGTATTTT. Encoded protein: CASSGGLAASTDTQYF.

The DNA of the CDR3 is TGCGCCAGCAGCGACCGGGGGGAAGCTTTCTTT. Translation gives CASSDRGEAFF. The chain is built from TRBV5-1 and TRBJ1-1, with D possibly being TRBD1 (5 bases). Germline assignment: CDR1 SGHRS and CDR2 YFSETQ. There are 11 residues in the CDR3. V was trimmed by 4 bases and J by 8 bases, leaving 9 bases between them.

This chain uses TRBV4-2 with TRBJ1-2, with D hard to call. The CDR3 consists of 15 residues. The germline CDR1 and CDR2 sequences are LGHNA and YNFKEQ. V gave up 0 bases and J gave up 2 bases, with 10 bases separating them. CDR3 DNA sequence: TGTGCCAGCAGCCAAGATGAGGGAGGGAACTATGGCTACACCTTC. Protein product: CASSQDEGGNYGYTF.

V and J are TRBV6-6 and TRBJ1-5, with a tentative D call TRBD1 (5 bases). V was trimmed by 5 bases and J by 1 base, leaving 18 bases between them. The CDR3 runs to 17 residues. Germline values: CDR1 MNHNY, CDR2 SVGAGI (reference sequence). This CDR3 is CASSRGGGDESNQPQHF. The CDR3 DNA reads as TGTGCCAGCAGTCGGGGCGGAGGGGATGAGAGCAATCAGCCCCAGCATTTT.

V is TRBV18 and J is TRBJ1-1; no clear D gene. CDR1 KGHSH and CDR2 LQKENI come from the germline V gene. The CDR3 is 13 residues long. The V gene lost 3 bases and the J gene lost 4 bases, with 9 bases spanning the gap. The DNA for the CDR3 is TGTGCCAGCTCACCCGGAGGCAGCACTGAAGCTTTCTTT. Translated: CASSPGGSTEAFF.

The chain carries TRBV28 and TRBJ1-2; tentatively, D is TRBD1 (5 bases). Germline CDR1 is MDHEN and CDR2 is SYDVKM. The CDR3 totals 13 residues. The germline V and J ends were trimmed by 1 base and 7 bases, with 10 bases remaining between them. As DNA, the CDR3 is TGTGCCAGCAGTTTATCCAGGGTCCGTGGCTACACCTTC. Translation gives CASSLSRVRGYTF.

The chain employs TRBV18 and TRBJ2-1; 8 nucleotides line up with TRBD1. Germline V lookup: CDR1 KGHSH, CDR2 LQKENI. CDR3 size: 16 residues. J gave up 4 bases and V 1 base, and 6 bases lay outside the gene matches. The CDR3 sequence: CASSPRPGQEYNEQFF. For the CDR3, the DNA is TGTGCCAGCTCACCACGACCGGGACAGGAGTACAATGAGCAGTTCTTC.

This clone was counted a single time. The chain recombines TRBV2 with TRBJ2-2; maybe TRBD1 (6 bases). CDR1 and CDR2 from the germline V gene are SNHLY and FYNNEI. The CDR3 length is 15 residues. Trimming took off 6 bases at V and 4 bases at J, with 15 bases between the two ends. CDR3 amino acids: CASSGRTERTGELFF. The CDR3 nucleotides read TGTGCCAGCAGCGGACGGACAGAACGCACCGGGGAGCTGTTTTTT.

The V call is TRBV11-2, the J call TRBJ2-3, with D perhaps matching TRBD1 (5 bases). This CDR3 has 15 amino acids. CDR1 is SGHAT, CDR2 FQNNGV, per germline. The germline V and J ends were trimmed by 5 bases and 3 bases, with 15 bases remaining between them. The CDR3 protein is CASSPRQISTDTQYF. In DNA form, the CDR3 reads TGTGCCAGCAGCCCCCGACAGATTAGTACAGATACGCAGTATTTT.

This clone was observed a single time. This rearrangement joins TRBV19 to TRBJ2-7, with 9 bases that match TRBD2. The CDR3 contains 16 residues. CDR1 and CDR2 (germline): LNHDA, SQIVND (reference sequence). V shed 0 bases, J shed 6 bases, and the junction held 9 bases outside the gene matches. The CDR3 sequence is CASSIESSGSSGEQYF. In DNA, the CDR3 is TGTGCCAGTAGTATAGAGAGTAGCGGGAGTTCTGGCGAGCAGTACTTC.

This sequence joins TRBV19 and TRBJ1-5; D not certain. The CDR3 is 14 residues long. V was cut by 2 bases and J by 6 bases, with 11 bases left in between. CDR1 and CDR2 (germline): LNHDA, SQIVND (reference sequence). The CDR3 sequence: CASSIRDEGQPQHF. Written as DNA, the CDR3 is TGTGCCAGTAGTATACGTGACGAGGGTCAGCCCCAGCATTTT.

The gene calls are TRBV28 and TRBJ1-1; 9 nucleotides match TRBD1. Trimming cost V 5 bases and J 8 bases; bases outside gene matches: 3. CDR3 length equals 12 residues. Looked up from germline, CDR1 is MDHEN and CDR2 is SYDVKM. Here the CDR3 DNA reads TGTGCCAGCAGTAGGGACAGGGTCGAAGCTTTCTTT. It translates to CASSRDRVEAFF.

The chain joins TRBV7-6 to TRBJ2-2; possible D gene TRBD1, 6 bases. Germline assignment: CDR1 SGHVS and CDR2 FNYEAQ. V was trimmed by 1 base and J by 8 bases, leaving 11 bases between them. The CDR3 contains 14 residues. Here the CDR3 DNA reads TGTGCCAGCAGCTTAGTACCAGGGGTAGGGGAGCTGTTTTTT. It codes for CASSLVPGVGELFF.

The chain employs TRBV29-1 and TRBJ2-7; 9 bases fit TRBD2. The germline V gene has CDR1 SQVTM and CDR2 ANQGSEA. The CDR3 spans 13 residues. With 7 bases clipped from V and 6 bases from J, the junction kept 10 bases outside the gene matches. This CDR3 reads CSATGLAFAEQYF. CDR3 DNA: TGCAGCGCTACTGGACTAGCGTTCGCCGAGCAGTACTTC.

This chain connects TRBV28 to TRBJ2-7, with TRBD2 matching over 11 bases. Per germline, CDR1 MDHEN and CDR2 SYDVKM. This CDR3 has 14 residues. V was pared by 5 bases and J by 3 bases, with 3 bases of the junction left unmatched. The CDR3 DNA follows: TGTGCCAGCAGTCCTAGCGGGAGGTACTACGAGCAGTACTTC. This sequence encodes CASSPSGRYYEQYF.

J is TRBJ2-3 and V is TRBV9, with D possibly being TRBD2 (6 bases). The germline V gene has CDR1 SGDLS and CDR2 YYNGEE. Trimming pared 0 bases from V and 5 bases from J, leaving 10 bases between. There are 14 residues in the CDR3. The DNA of the CDR3 is TGTGCCAGCAGCGTAGGAGGAGGGCGAGATACGCAGTATTTT. Translating it yields CASSVGGGRDTQYF.